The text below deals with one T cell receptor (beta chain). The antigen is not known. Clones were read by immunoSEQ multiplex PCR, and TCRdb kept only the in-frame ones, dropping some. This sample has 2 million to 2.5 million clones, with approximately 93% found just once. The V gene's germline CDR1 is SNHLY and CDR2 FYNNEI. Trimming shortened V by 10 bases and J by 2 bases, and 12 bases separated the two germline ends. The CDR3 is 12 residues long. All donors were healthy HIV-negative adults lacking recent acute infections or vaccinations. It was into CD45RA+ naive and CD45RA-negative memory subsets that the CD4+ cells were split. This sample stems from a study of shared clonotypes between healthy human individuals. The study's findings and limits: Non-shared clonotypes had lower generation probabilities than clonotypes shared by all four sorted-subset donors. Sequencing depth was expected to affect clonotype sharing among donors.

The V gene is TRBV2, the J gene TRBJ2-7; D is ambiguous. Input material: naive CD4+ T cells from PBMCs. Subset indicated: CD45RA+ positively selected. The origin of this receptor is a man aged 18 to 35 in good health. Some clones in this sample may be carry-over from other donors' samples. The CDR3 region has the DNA TGTGCCACCGGTTCCGTTCCCTACGAGCAGTACTTC. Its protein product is CATGSVPYEQYF.